This TCR beta chain was retrieved from a study of OX40 agonist ivuxolimab in advanced cancers. At the level of the study: There were three patients with partial responses, one having hepatocellular carcinoma and two cutaneous melanoma.

Germline V gives CDR1 SGHRS, CDR2 YFSETQ. V shed 0 bases, J shed 12 bases, and the junction held 5 bases outside the gene matches. The CDR3 sequence is 14 residues long. The sampling schedule covered blood at baseline, cycle 4 day 1, and cycle 7 day 1. Generated by immunoSEQ multiplex PCR, the TCRdb table keeps only in-frame clones and is missing some. The profile shows about 69,000 clones, roughly 89% of them singletons. The sequencing here drew on CD4+ or CD8+ T cells sorted from blood, taken in a trial of the OX40 agonist ivuxolimab. V is TRBV5-1 and J is TRBJ2-5; 13 bases agree with TRBD2. The receptor comes from an adult with an advanced solid tumor such as melanoma, head and neck, liver or kidney cancer. CDR3 DNA sequence: TGCGCCAGCAGCTTGGAGGGGACTAGCGGGATTGAGTACTTC. Translation: CASSLEGTSGIEYF. Together with reference TRBV5-1 and TRBJ2-5, the CDR3 gives the full variable domain: KAGVTQTPRYLIKTRGQQVTLSCSPISGHRSVSWYQQTPGQGLQFLFEYFSETQRNKGNFPGRFSGRQFSNSRSEMNVSTLELGDSALYLCASSLEGTSGIEYFGPGTRLLVL.